A single sample gave rise to the 9 T cell receptor beta chains below, sequenced in a study of response to subunit inactivated influenza vaccine. TCRdb redid the calling of the RT-PCR reads with MiXCR, one entry per CDR3 protein. The table lists fewer than 650,000 distinct CDR3 sequences, 10% to 15% of them singletons. Material: PBMCs from blood, obtained roughly 46 days after vaccination. These TCRs come from a man in his fifties who received an inactivated influenza vaccine.

In its sample, this clonotype was seen many times. This sequence joins TRBV7-3 and TRBJ2-1; 7 bases map to TRBD1. CDR3 length: 13 amino acids. V shed 3 bases and J 6 bases; nucleotides not matched to a gene: 2. Germline V gene data show CDR1 as SGHTA and CDR2 as FQGTGA. CDR3 residues: CASSLGQLNEQFF. The CDR3 region has the DNA TGTGCCAGCAGCTTGGGACAGCTCAATGAGCAGTTCTTC. Full variable domain (remainder filled in from reference TRBV7-3 and TRBJ2-1): GAGVSQTPSNKVTEKGKYVELRCDPISGHTALYWYRQSLGQGPEFLIYFQGTGAADDSGLPNDRFFAVRPEGSVSTLKIQRTERGDSAVYLCASSLGQLNEQFFGPGTRLTVL.

A few counts support this clonotype. The chain couples TRBV20-1 to TRBJ1-6; D not certain. V lost 3 bases and J 7 bases, leaving 13 bases between the germline ends. Germline CDR1 is DFQATT and CDR2 is SNEGSKA (reference sequence). CDR3 size: 14 residues. The CDR3 coding sequence is TGCAGTGCTAGTAGTGGTTCGAGGAATTCACCCCTCCACTTT. This encodes CSASSGSRNSPLHF.

This clonotype was observed many times. V and J are TRBV5-1 and TRBJ1-1; D is possibly TRBD1 (5 bases). The CDR3 extends over 17 amino acids. Germline-derived CDR1 and CDR2 are SGHRS and YFSETQ. V was clipped by 0 bases and J by 0 bases, with 15 bases between them. This CDR3 reads CASSLDGKGPMNTEAFF. The CDR3 DNA reads TGCGCCAGCAGCTTGGATGGGAAGGGACCCATGAACACTGAAGCTTTCTTT.

V and J are TRBV7-9 and TRBJ1-5; TRBD1 aligns across 7 bases. The germline gives CDR1 SEHNR, CDR2 FQNEAQ (reference sequence). After removal of 4 bases from V and 7 bases from J, the junction contained 7 bases not matched to a gene. CDR3 size: 14 residues. CDR3 in DNA: TGTGCCAGCAGCTCGACAGGGAGTGGGCAGCCCCAGCATTTT. Residues: CASSSTGSGQPQHF.

This clonotype was detected a few times. CDR3 nucleotide sequence: TGTGCCAGCAGGACCGGGACCGAAGGCTACGAGCAGTACTTC. Protein product: CASRTGTEGYEQYF. The chain joins TRBV6-1 to TRBJ2-7; D could derive from TRBD1 or TRBD2 (5 bases each). The germline V gene has CDR1 MNHNS and CDR2 SASEGT. V was clipped by 6 bases and J by 3 bases, with 15 bases between them. The CDR3 has 14 residues.

This sequence joins TRBV5-1 and TRBJ2-5; 8 nucleotides match TRBD2. The V segment lost 5 bases and the J segment 5 bases; nucleotides outside the gene matches: 11. Looked up from germline, CDR1 is SGHRS and CDR2 is YFSETQ. This CDR3 has 15 amino acids. As DNA, the CDR3 is TGCGCCAGCAGTGCTACGGGACTAGTGCGTGAGACCCAGTACTTC. Amino acid sequence: CASSATGLVRETQYF.

The gene calls are TRBV20-1 and TRBJ1-2; no clear D gene. Germline V lookup: CDR1 DFQATT, CDR2 SNEGSKA (reference sequence). V lost 6 bases and J lost 4, with 21 bases in between. The CDR3 contains 15 residues. The CDR3 loop is CSAIRIGGFLYGYTF. The DNA for the CDR3 is TGCAGTGCCATTAGAATTGGCGGCTTCCTCTATGGCTACACCTTC.

This clonotype was counted only a few times. The genes are TRBV24-1 and TRBJ1-5, with TRBD1 matching 7 bases. With V trimmed by 9 bases and J by 5 bases, 9 bases remained unmatched. Germline CDR1 KGHDR, CDR2 SFDVKD. The CDR3 length is 14 residues. For the CDR3, the DNA is TGTGCCACCTCAGACAGGGTAAGGGATCAGCCCCAGCATTTT. Translation gives CATSDRVRDQPQHF.

The V gene is TRBV12-3 or TRBV12-4, the J gene TRBJ2-2; D tentatively reads TRBD1 or TRBD2 (5 bases each). CDR3 length: 16 residues. Trimming cost V 5 bases and J 0 bases, with 13 bases left between them. As DNA, the CDR3 is TGTGCCAGCAGTCAACCGGGACGGCCGAACACCGGGGAGCTGTTTTTT. This gives the protein CASSQPGRPNTGELFF.